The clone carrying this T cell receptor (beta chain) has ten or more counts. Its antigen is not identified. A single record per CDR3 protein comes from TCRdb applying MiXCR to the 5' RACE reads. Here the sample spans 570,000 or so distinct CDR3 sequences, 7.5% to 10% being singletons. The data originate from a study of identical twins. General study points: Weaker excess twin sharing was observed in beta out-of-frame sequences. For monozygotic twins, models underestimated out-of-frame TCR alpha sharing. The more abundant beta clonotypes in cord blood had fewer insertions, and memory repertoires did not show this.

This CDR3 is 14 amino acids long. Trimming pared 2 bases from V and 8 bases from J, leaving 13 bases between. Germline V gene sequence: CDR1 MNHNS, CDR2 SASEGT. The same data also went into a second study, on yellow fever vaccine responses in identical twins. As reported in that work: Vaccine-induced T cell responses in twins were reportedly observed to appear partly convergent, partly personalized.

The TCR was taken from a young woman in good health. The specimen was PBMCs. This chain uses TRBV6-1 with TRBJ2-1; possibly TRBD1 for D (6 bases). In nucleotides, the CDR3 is TGTGCCAGCAGTGAATGGGCAGGGGTGGATGAGCAGTTCTTC. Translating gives CASSEWAGVDEQFF.